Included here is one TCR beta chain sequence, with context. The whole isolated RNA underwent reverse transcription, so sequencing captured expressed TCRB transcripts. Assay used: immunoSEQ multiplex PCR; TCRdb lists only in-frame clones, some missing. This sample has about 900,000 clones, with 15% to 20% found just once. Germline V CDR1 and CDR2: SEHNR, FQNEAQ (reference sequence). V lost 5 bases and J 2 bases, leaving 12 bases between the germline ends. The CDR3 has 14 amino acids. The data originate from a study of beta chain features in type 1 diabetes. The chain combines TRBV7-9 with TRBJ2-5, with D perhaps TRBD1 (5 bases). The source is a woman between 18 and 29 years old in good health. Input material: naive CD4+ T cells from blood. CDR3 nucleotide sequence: TGTGCCAGCAGCGCACGACAGCAACAAGAGACCCAGTACTTC. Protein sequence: CASSARQQQETQYF.